The 31 T cell receptor beta chains given below trace back to one sample, sequenced in a study of vaccination and CD4 T cells after COVID-19. No antigen has been identified for these receptors. Sequencing of the DNA from cultured CD4+ T cells was carried out with the Oncomine TCR Beta short-read assay. A single record per CDR3 protein comes from TCRdb applying MiXCR to the PCR reads. Of fewer than 15,000 distinct CDR3 sequences listed, 43% are singletons. The treatment was: roughly 10-day PBMC culture with coronavirus spike peptide pools or control peptides (ViraFEST assay). The sequencing input was CD4+ T cells from blood, cultured in vitro. The receptors stem from a human donor who had recovered from COVID-19.

The chain uses TRBV27 and TRBJ2-2, with 7 bases lining up with TRBD1. The CDR3 has 15 amino acids. CDR1 is MNHEY, CDR2 SMNVEV, per germline (reference sequence). After removal of 6 bases from V and 4 bases from J, the junction contained 8 bases not matched to a gene. CDR3: CASSAHRGGTGELFF. The CDR3, as DNA: TGTGCCAGCAGCGCCCACAGGGGTGGCACCGGGGAGCTGTTTTTT.

CDR3 sequence: CASSPTRGLPGQHYEQYF. The DNA of the CDR3 is TGTGCCAGCAGTCCAACAAGGGGGCTACCGGGACAGCACTACGAGCAGTACTTC. The V call is TRBV12-3 or TRBV12-4, the J call TRBJ2-7, with 7 bases that match TRBD1. V shed 5 bases, J shed 3 bases, and the junction held 19 bases outside the gene matches. The CDR3 has 18 amino acids.

V gene TRBV6-5 combines with J gene TRBJ2-1, with TRBD1 matching 8 bases. Trimming removed 4 bases from V and 4 bases from J; junction bases left unmatched: 3. The CDR3 runs to 14 residues. CDR1 MNHEY and CDR2 SVGAGI come from the germline V gene. CDR3 sequence (DNA): TGTGCCAGCAGTTCCTGGACAGGGTACAATGAGCAGTTCTTC. As protein: CASSSWTGYNEQFF.

This clonotype was counted a few times. V is TRBV14 and J is TRBJ2-7; no firm D call. Trimming removed 5 bases from V and 2 bases from J, with 13 bases in between. This CDR3 spans 14 amino acids. CDR1 is SGHDN and CDR2 is FVKESK in the germline V gene. CDR3 in amino acids: CASSARVQTYEQYF. The CDR3, as DNA: TGTGCCAGCAGCGCAAGGGTGCAGACCTACGAGCAGTACTTC.

This clonotype was detected a few times. The J gene is TRBJ2-7, the V gene TRBV7-2; possible D gene TRBD2, 6 bases. The length of the CDR3 is 13 residues. CDR1 is SGHTA and CDR2 is FQGNSA in the germline V gene. The ends were cut back, 1 base at V and 3 bases at J, with 7 bases in the middle. The CDR3 bases are TGTGCCAGCAGCTTAGGAGCGGGCTACGAGCAGTACTTC. Amino acid sequence: CASSLGAGYEQYF.

This clonotype was seen a handful of times. The chain employs TRBV6-1 and TRBJ2-7; a weak D match, TRBD2 (6 bases). The length of the CDR3 is 13 residues. The V gene lost 8 bases and the J gene lost 6 bases, with 17 bases spanning the gap. CDR1 MNHNS and CDR2 SASEGT come from the germline V gene. CDR3 in DNA: TGTGCCAGCGGATCGGGAGTAGTATCCGAGCAGTACTTC. It codes for CASGSGVVSEQYF.

This chain's CDR3 is CATSDFGGVQETQYF. The CDR3 region has the DNA TGTGCCACCAGTGATTTCGGAGGGGTCCAAGAGACCCAGTACTTC. The chain couples TRBV24-1 to TRBJ2-5; weak D call: TRBD2 (6 bases). The germline V gene has CDR1 KGHDR and CDR2 SFDVKD. The germline V and J ends were trimmed by 1 base and 1 base, with 9 bases remaining between them. CDR3 length: 15 residues.

The sample holds one count of this clonotype. The rearrangement uses TRBV20-1 and TRBJ2-6; 8 bases map to TRBD1. The CDR3 consists of 16 residues. V shed 3 bases, J shed 0 bases, and the junction held 4 bases outside the gene matches. CDR1 is DFQATT, CDR2 SNEGSKA, per germline (reference sequence). CDR3 region: CSASDRGSSGANVLTF. In DNA, the CDR3 is TGCAGTGCTAGCGACAGGGGATCCTCTGGGGCCAACGTCCTGACTTTC.

The rearrangement links TRBV7-2 to TRBJ2-2, with D hard to call. CDR1 and CDR2 (germline): SGHTA, FQGNSA. V was clipped by 1 base and J by 0 bases, with 6 bases between them. The CDR3 contains 15 residues. CDR3 DNA: TGTGCCAGCAGCTTAGAGGGCCCGAACACCGGGGAGCTGTTTTTT. Its translation is CASSLEGPNTGELFF. Complete variable domain (other parts from reference TRBV7-2 and TRBJ2-2): GAGVSQSPSNKVTEKGKDVELRCDPISGHTALYWYRQSLGQGLEFLIYFQGNSAPDKSGLPSDRFSAERTGGSVSTLTIQRTQQEDSAVYLCASSLEGPNTGELFFGEGSRLTVL.

V and J are TRBV19 and TRBJ1-2; tentatively, D is TRBD1 (6 bases). This CDR3 contains 13 residues. The ends were cut back, 5 bases at V and 8 bases at J, with 15 bases in the middle. CDR1 is LNHDA, CDR2 SQIVND, per germline (reference sequence). The CDR3 DNA sequence: TGTGCCAGTAGTCTACAGGGTCTAGGAGGCTACACCTTC. The encoded protein is CASSLQGLGGYTF.

This clonotype turned up a few times. The chain has TRBV24-1 and TRBJ2-3; the match to TRBD1 covers 8 bases. Trimming removed 8 bases from V and 4 bases from J; junction bases left unmatched: 7. The length of the CDR3 is 14 residues. CDR1 and CDR2 from the germline V gene are KGHDR and SFDVKD. The CDR3 bases are TGTGCCACCACCGGGGACAGGACATCAGATACGCAGTATTTT. The encoded protein is CATTGDRTSDTQYF.

The chain couples TRBV20-1 to TRBJ2-7, with 11 bases identical to TRBD1. CDR3 size: 14 residues. J was trimmed by 6 bases and V by 5 bases; bases with no gene match: 9. The germline gives CDR1 DFQATT, CDR2 SNEGSKA (reference sequence). The CDR3 reads CSASRPGTGGEQYF. CDR3 coding DNA: TGCAGTGCTTCACGGCCCGGGACAGGGGGCGAGCAGTACTTC.

This chain connects TRBV19 to TRBJ2-3; no clear D. Trimming cost V 3 bases and J 8 bases, with 3 bases left between them. Per germline, CDR1 LNHDA and CDR2 SQIVND (reference sequence). The CDR3 is made up of 10 amino acids. CDR3 residues: CASSMGTQYF. In DNA, the CDR3 is TGTGCCAGTAGTATGGGTACGCAGTATTTT.

This sequence joins TRBV6-1 and TRBJ2-7; a possible D gene is TRBD1 (6 bases). Germline CDR1 reads MNHNS; CDR2 reads SASEGT. V shed 6 bases and J shed 2 bases, with 11 bases lying between them. The CDR3 spans 13 residues. CDR3 amino acids: CASSRGQAYEQYF. CDR3 nucleotide sequence: TGTGCCAGCAGCAGGGGACAAGCCTACGAGCAGTACTTC.

The chain is built from TRBV5-1 and TRBJ1-1, with unresolved D. The length of the CDR3 is 16 residues. Germline CDR1 reads SGHRS; CDR2 reads YFSETQ. V was pared by 4 bases and J by 1 base, with 17 bases between. CDR3 sequence: CASSPEFGVANTEAFF. The CDR3 region has the DNA TGCGCCAGCAGCCCTGAATTCGGGGTGGCGAACACTGAAGCTTTCTTT.

This clonotype was seen a handful of times. The J gene is TRBJ2-2, the V gene TRBV20-1; 12 bases agree with TRBD2. Germline trimming cut 3 bases from V and 4 bases from J; bases unmatched to any gene: 6. Germline lookup yields CDR1 DFQATT and CDR2 SNEGSKA (reference sequence). The CDR3 is made up of 16 amino acids. CDR3 coding DNA: TGCAGTGCTAGCCCTAGCGGGAGGGTGAGCACCGGGGAGCTGTTTTTT. This sequence encodes CSASPSGRVSTGELFF.

This clonotype was seen more than once but under ten times. This chain uses TRBV20-1 with TRBJ2-2, with 9 positions matching TRBD1. The CDR3 covers 14 residues. In germline, CDR1 is DFQATT, CDR2 SNEGSKA (reference sequence). Trimming took 5 bases from V and 4 from J; bases not matched to a gene: 5. The CDR3 loop is CSAGGQGGTGELFF. CDR3 DNA sequence: TGCAGTGCTGGGGGACAGGGAGGCACCGGGGAGCTGTTTTTT.

This clonotype was observed a handful of times. This chain links TRBV7-2 with TRBJ1-6, with 8 bases lining up with TRBD1. Germline trimming cut 5 bases from V and 7 bases from J; bases unmatched to any gene: 4. The CDR3 contains 14 residues. Germline CDR1 reads SGHTA; CDR2 reads FQGNSA. CDR3 residues: CASSMYRGNSPLHF. The CDR3 coding sequence is TGTGCCAGCAGCATGTACAGGGGGAATTCACCCCTCCACTTT.

V is TRBV30 and J is TRBJ2-7; 12 bases agree with TRBD1. This CDR3 is 15 amino acids long. The V gene end was trimmed by 7 bases and the J gene end by 4 bases; junction bases not matched to a gene: 11. Germline lookup yields CDR1 GTSNPN and CDR2 SVGIG (reference sequence). CDR3 sequence reads: CASDLRDRGLYEQYF. The CDR3 DNA reads as TGTGCCTCCGACCTACGGGACAGGGGGCTTTACGAGCAGTACTTC.

The chain links TRBV29-1 to TRBJ1-2; weak D call: TRBD1 (5 bases). Trimming left V 1 base short and J 6 bases short, with 12 bases between. Germline V gene lookup returns CDR1 SQVTM and CDR2 ANQGSEA. The CDR3 covers 13 residues. This CDR3 is CSVEVLRGDGYTF. In DNA, the CDR3 is TGCAGCGTTGAAGTGCTTCGGGGGGATGGCTACACCTTC.

The chain is built from TRBV19 and TRBJ1-1; 8 positions match TRBD1. This CDR3 region has 15 residues. The trim removed 7 bases at V and 2 bases at J, leaving 9 bases unmatched. Germline lookup yields CDR1 LNHDA and CDR2 SQIVND (reference sequence). The CDR3 region is CASIARGQGNTEAFF. In DNA form, the CDR3 reads TGTGCCAGTATAGCAAGAGGACAGGGAAACACTGAAGCTTTCTTT.

The J gene is TRBJ2-7, the V gene TRBV5-1; a possible D gene is TRBD1 (6 bases). The CDR3 covers 18 residues. V was clipped by 7 bases and J by 2 bases, with 28 bases between them. Germline V gene lookup returns CDR1 SGHRS and CDR2 YFSETQ. This chain's CDR3 is CASRPTSPPAGVTYEQYF. The CDR3 DNA follows: TGCGCCAGCCGCCCGACCTCTCCCCCCGCAGGGGTCACCTACGAGCAGTACTTC. The variable domain in full, completed from reference TRBV5-1 and TRBJ2-7, reads KAGVTQTPRYLIKTRGQQVTLSCSPISGHRSVSWYQQTPGQGLQFLFEYFSETQRNKGNFPGRFSGRQFSNSRSEMNVSTLELGDSALYLCASRPTSPPAGVTYEQYFGPGTRLTVT.

The chain couples TRBV20-1 to TRBJ2-1; D is possibly TRBD2 (6 bases). Germline V gives CDR1 DFQATT, CDR2 SNEGSKA (reference sequence). The CDR3 loop spans 13 amino acids. V lost 6 bases, J lost 8 bases, and 17 bases lay in between. The DNA for the CDR3 is TGCAGTGCCCCGATGGCTAGCGATGATGAGCAGTTCTTC. Protein product: CSAPMASDDEQFF.

The table lists this clonotype with a few counts. This chain joins TRBV19 and TRBJ2-2; 9 nucleotides match TRBD1. The CDR3 covers 15 residues. V trimming: 5 bases; J trimming: 7 bases; junction bases outside the gene matches: 8. Per the germline V gene, CDR1 is LNHDA and CDR2 is SQIVND (reference sequence). CDR3 amino acids: CASSPTGGVGGELFF. The CDR3 nucleotides are TGTGCCAGTAGTCCTACAGGGGGCGTCGGCGGGGAGCTGTTTTTT.

This clonotype appeared a few times. The rearrangement links TRBV20-1 to TRBJ2-3, with TRBD1 matching 9 bases. From germline, CDR1 is DFQATT and CDR2 SNEGSKA (reference sequence). V shed 5 bases, J shed 2 bases, and the junction held 5 bases outside the gene matches. The CDR3 consists of 14 residues. CDR3 bases: TGCAGTGCTCCTGGGACAGGGAACACAGATACGCAGTATTTT. Translated, it gives CSAPGTGNTDTQYF.

This chain connects TRBV5-1 to TRBJ2-5; no clear D. Germline V gives CDR1 SGHRS, CDR2 YFSETQ. V was shortened by 1 base and J by 5 bases, with 12 bases between the two germline ends. The CDR3 spans 14 residues. The CDR3 here is CASSLRTGQETQYF. The CDR3 bases are TGCGCCAGCAGCTTGAGGACCGGCCAGGAGACCCAGTACTTC.

In its sample, this clonotype was seen a few times. The chain couples TRBV19 to TRBJ2-1; D remains ambiguous. Germline assignment: CDR1 LNHDA and CDR2 SQIVND (reference sequence). CDR3 length: 15 residues. V shed 4 bases and J shed 2 bases, with 12 bases lying between them. The CDR3 loop reads CASSTDGYTYNEQFF. The CDR3 nucleotides read TGTGCCAGTAGTACCGACGGCTACACCTACAATGAGCAGTTCTTC.

The chain is built from TRBV7-9 and TRBJ2-7; 7 nucleotides align to TRBD1. Germline V gives CDR1 SEHNR, CDR2 FQNEAQ (reference sequence). Unmatched junction bases numbered 7, after V lost 3 bases and J lost 2 bases. This CDR3 is built from 15 residues. The CDR3 DNA reads as TGTGCCAGCAGCTTCTCGACAGGGCTCACCTACGAGCAGTACTTC. Amino acids: CASSFSTGLTYEQYF.

This clonotype has only a few counts. This rearrangement joins TRBV25-1 to TRBJ2-2; no definite D call. V was clipped by 4 bases and J by 1 base, with 10 bases between them. Germline assignment: CDR1 MGHDK and CDR2 SYGVNS. This CDR3 has 15 amino acids. CDR3 amino acids: CASSGSFGNTGELFF. DNA for the CDR3: TGTGCCAGCAGTGGGTCCTTCGGGAACACCGGGGAGCTGTTTTTT. The full variable domain, rest sourced from reference TRBV25-1 and TRBJ2-2, is EADIYQTPRYLVIGTGKKITLECSQTMGHDKMYWYQQDPGMELHLIHYSYGVNSTEKGDLSSESTVSRIRTEHFPLTLESARPSHTSQYLCASSGSFGNTGELFFGEGSRLTVL.

This clonotype was detected only a few times. The chain has TRBV27 and TRBJ1-2; 11 nucleotides line up with TRBD1. The CDR3 is made up of 15 amino acids. After removal of 4 bases from V and 7 bases from J, the junction contained 8 bases not matched to a gene. Looked up from germline, CDR1 is MNHEY and CDR2 is SMNVEV (reference sequence). In DNA form, the CDR3 reads TGTGCCAGCAGTTCGGCCCCGGGACAGGGGGGTGGCTACACCTTC. It translates to CASSSAPGQGGGYTF.

The chain uses TRBV5-4 and TRBJ1-2; 7 bases are a match to TRBD1. The CDR3 extends over 16 amino acids. J was trimmed by 5 bases and V by 3 bases; bases with no gene match: 13. CDR1 and CDR2 (germline): SGHNT, YYREEE (reference sequence). The CDR3 region has the DNA TGTGCCAGCAGCTCCGGTAGTCAGGGGGGGTCATATGGCTACACCTTC. Encoded protein: CASSSGSQGGSYGYTF.